This T cell receptor beta chain was captured by sequencing in a study of somatic reversion in DOCK8 deficiency (dated by TCRdb to 2018 to 2021). For the wider study: In the study, T cell receptor beta repertoires were compared across three groups: DOCK8-deficient patients, DOCK8-revertant patients and healthy volunteers. The ways in which somatic reversion of pathogenic DOCK8 variants alters lymphocyte differentiation and function in DOCK8 deficiency were investigated. DOCK8-deficient patients in the study had been reported previously. On the study overall, not on this receptor specifically: Whether whole blood or PBMCs served as the source material for each individual sample was not specified in the methods.

As for this clonotype: What antigen it recognizes has not been identified. Base quality data are lacking; no much larger clone is found one base away.

The V end loses 6 bases and the J end loses 0 bases, and a stretch of 11 bases separates them. The germline V gene (reference sequence) supplies CDR1 DFQATT and CDR2 SNEGSKA. From the cysteine through the phenylalanine, the CDR3 covers 13 amino acids. Just CDR3 DNA is preserved here, 39 bases in frame from base 1. Library prep was done by multiplex PCR. TRB libraries were made by one-step amplicon PCR using EuroClonality-NGS primers on approximately 97 ng genomic DNA. Sequencing of TRB amplicons was performed on Illumina MiSeq instruments using 2 x 250 bp version 2 chemistry. The paper's processing steps were these. IMGT/HighV-QUEST was used for primary TRB sequence analysis and V(D)J annotation. VDJtools was used to assess repertoire diversity and composition after nonfunctional clones were removed and samples were downsampled for comparisons between samples. In-frame beta chains were kept once TCRdb had trimmed the public reads at Q25 with fastp and called clones with MiXCR. A single entry per CDR3 protein holds the most common genes and DNA from its merged rows. In this record, the V and J calls reflect TCRdb's handling and not the investigators' own analysis. The sample includes roughly 3,700 distinct CDR3 sequences, with approximately 26% observed a single time. Approximately 8.5% of the sample is held by the ten biggest clonotypes.

Blood for healthy controls was obtained from volunteer donors provided by blood services in Australia and France. Genomic DNA for TCR repertoire analysis was isolated either from whole blood samples or from PBMCs. The specimen sequenced was peripheral blood. Here the chain combines TRBV20-1 and TRBJ1-1; a tentative D match to TRBD1 spans 5 bases. The receptor was derived from a human donor in good health. The CDR3 reads as follows: CSAATDMNTEAFF. Here is the DNA: TGCAGTGCCGCGACAGACATGAACACTGAAGCTTTCTTT.